Listed below are T cell receptor beta chains from one sample, sequenced in a study of tumor-infiltrating lymphocytes in primary liver carcinoma. TCRdb recomputed calls from the multiplex PCR reads with MiXCR, one row per CDR3 protein. The sample yields 100,000 to 150,000 distinct CDR3 sequences, 60% to 75% seen once. The sequenced material came from liver tumor tissue from sampling region 3. The receptors were gathered from a woman in her fifties or sixties with primary liver carcinoma and hepatitis B virus infection. CDR3s include the opening cysteine and the closing phenylalanine or tryptophan. The D gene is left open where the match is weak. The size of a clone is reported for some rows only, either as once, few or many, or as a class for expanded clones.

j_call | cdr3_length | v_call | d_call | clone_size | cdr3_nt | cdr3_aa
TRBJ1-2 | 16 | TRBV19 | TRBD1 | - | TGTGCCAGTAGTATGGGGACAGCCATAGCTAACTATGGCTACATCTTC | CASSMGTAIANYGYIF
TRBJ2-1 | 15 | TRBV12-3/TRBV12-4 | - | - | TGTGCCAGCAGTTTTGCCCCAGCGACAGTCAATGAGCAGTTCTTC | CASSFAPATVNEQFF
TRBJ2-7 | 12 | TRBV7-8 | - | - | TGTGCCAGCAGCTCATCCGTGCGTGAGCAGTACTTC | CASSSSVREQYF
TRBJ2-1 | 18 | TRBV6-5 | TRBD2 | - | TGTGCCAGCAGTTACGGGGGGGGAATTAGCGGGAGGGTTAATGAGCAGTTCTTC | CASSYGGGISGRVNEQFF
TRBJ2-2 | 18 | TRBV5-1 | TRBD2 | - | TGCGCCAGCAGCTTGATGGGGGGACTAGCTGGGAACACCGGGGAGCTGTTTTTT | CASSLMGGLAGNTGELFF
TRBJ2-3 | 16 | TRBV6-5 | - | many | TGTGCCAGCAGCCCAGACGGGGGGCGAAGCACAGATACGCAGTATTTT | CASSPDGGRSTDTQYF
TRBJ2-1 | 15 | TRBV11-2 | - | - | TGTGCCGGCAGCTTATGGGGGGGCTCCTACAATGAGCAGTTATTC | CAGSLWGGSYNEQLF
TRBJ2-1 | 22 | TRBV11-1 | - | - | TGTGCCAGCAGCTTAAATCGGTGTCCATGGACGGGGACACATAGGTATATCAATGAGCAGTTCTTC | CASSLNRCPWTGTHRYINEQFF
TRBJ2-3 | 16 | TRBV5-1 | TRBD1 | - | TGCGCCAGCAGCTTGGGAGCAGGGGGAAGCACAGATACGCAGTATTTT | CASSLGAGGSTDTQYF
TRBJ2-3 | 17 | TRBV6-6 | TRBD2 | - | TGTGCCTGCAGTGGGACCAGCGGGAGGGCCCACGCAGATACGCAGTATTTT | CACSGTSGRAHADTQYF
TRBJ2-5 | 14 | TRBV28 | TRBD1 | - | TGTGCCAGCAACCCTGGGGGCAGGGGGGAGACCCAGTACTTC | CASNPGGRGETQYF
TRBJ1-4 | 15 | TRBV11-2 | - | - | TGTGCCAGCAGCTCAGTGAAGGAGGCCTTAGAAAAACTGTTTTTT | CASSSVKEALEKLFF
TRBJ1-2 | 14 | TRBV5-1 | - | - | TGCGCCAGCAGCTTGGTGGGGGGTAACTATGGCTACACCTTC | CASSLVGGNYGYTF
TRBJ2-1 | 16 | TRBV19 | TRBD2 | - | TGTGCCAGTAGTCCCTCCGGGACTAGCATCCGGGGTGAGCAGTTCTTC | CASSPSGTSIRGEQFF
TRBJ1-1 | 13 | TRBV7-9 | - | many | TGTGCCAGCACCCTGGGGGCAAACACTGAAGCTTTCTTT | CASTLGANTEAFF
TRBJ2-7 | 16 | TRBV24-1 | TRBD2 | - | TGTGCCACCAGTCATACTGGCGGGAGTGGGATGGACGAGCAGTACTTC | CATSHTGGSGMDEQYF
TRBJ1-4 | 15 | TRBV12-3/TRBV12-4 | - | many | TGTGCCAGCAGCCAGCACGGGGAATGGAGTGAAAAACTGTTTTTT | CASSQHGEWSEKLFF
TRBJ2-2 | 14 | TRBV6-2/TRBV6-3 | - | many | TGTGCCAGCCGGCATGGAGGGGCCCCCGGGGAGCTGTTTTTT | CASRHGGAPGELFF
TRBJ2-2 | 12 | TRBV10-1 | - | - | TGCGCCAGCAGGCTGGGCTCCGGAGAGCTGTTTTTT | CASRLGSGELFF
TRBJ2-2 | 19 | TRBV11-3 | TRBD2 | - | TGTGCCAGCAGCGCCTATCCCGAGACTAGCCTTCTGAACACCGGGGGGCTGTTTTTT | CASSAYPETSLLNTGGLFF
TRBJ2-3 | 15 | TRBV11-2 | - | - | TGTGCCAGCAGCTCCCCGGGCTCTAGCAGAGATACGCAGTATTTT | CASSSPGSSRDTQYF
TRBJ2-7 | 14 | TRBV21-1 | - | few | TGTGCCAGCAGACCGGGACAGGGGGTGTCTGAGCAGTACTTC | CASRPGQGVSEQYF
TRBJ1-1 | 15 | TRBV4-1 | - | many | TGCGCCAGCAGCCGAACGTCTCAGGGGTTCACTGAAGCTTTCTTT | CASSRTSQGFTEAFF
TRBJ2-7 | 16 | TRBV4-1 | TRBD1 | many | TGCGCCAGCAGCCAAGCCACAGGGGGCGATACCTACGAGCAGTACTTC | CASSQATGGDTYEQYF
TRBJ1-1 | 14 | TRBV4-1 | - | - | TGCACCAGCAGCCCGCGGCAGGGAGGCAGTGAAGCTTTCTTT | CTSSPRQGGSEAFF
TRBJ1-2 | 14 | TRBV6-5 | TRBD1 | many | TGTGCCAGCAGTTCAGGACAGGGGCTATATGGCTACACCTTC | CASSSGQGLYGYTF
TRBJ2-1 | 13 | TRBV12-3/TRBV12-4 | TRBD2 | once | TGTGTCAGCAGTCCACCTACTAGCGCTGAGCAGTCCTTC | CVSSPPTSAEQSF
TRBJ2-1 | 17 | TRBV11-3 | - | - | TGTGCCAGCAGCTTAGATCCCATGAGTTGTTCCTACAATGAGCAGTTCTTC | CASSLDPMSCSYNEQFF
TRBJ2-7 | 16 | TRBV11-2 | - | - | TGTGCCATCAGCTTAGGTCTCGGGGGCTCCACCTACGCGCAGTACTTC | CAISLGLGGSTYAQYF
TRBJ2-1 | 16 | TRBV29-1 | - | many | TGCAGCGTTGGGGTCCCCGGGACCGCCAAGGACAATGAGCAGTTCTTC | CSVGVPGTAKDNEQFF
TRBJ2-4 | 14 | TRBV11-1 | TRBD2 | - | TGTACCAGCAGCTTAGTCAGCAGGGAGGGCACTCAGTACTTC | CTSSLVSREGTQYF
TRBJ2-1 | 16 | TRBV30 | TRBD2 | - | TGTGCCTTTCAAAGGACTAGGACCAACTCCTACAATGAGCAGTTCTTC | CAFQRTRTNSYNEQFF
TRBJ2-7 | 16 | TRBV6-2/TRBV6-3 | - | many | TGTGCCAGCAGTTACCCCCGGGACCGAGGTGGGTACGAGCAGTACTTC | CASSYPRDRGGYEQYF
TRBJ2-7 | 11 | TRBV11-2 | - | few | TGTGTCAGCAGCCAAGGGGGGTGGCAGTATTTC | CVSSQGGWQYF
TRBJ2-5 | 19 | TRBV14 | - | - | TGTGCCAGCAGCCACCCCACGGGACTCCCGAGTAGGTACCAAGAGACCCAGTACTTC | CASSHPTGLPSRYQETQYF
TRBJ1-5 | 14 | TRBV11-2 | TRBD1 | - | TGTGCCAGCAGCTTCACAGGGGACGGTCTGCCCCAGCATTTT | CASSFTGDGLPQHF
TRBJ2-5 | 13 | TRBV28 | - | few | TGTGCCAGCAGCCAGTGGTCGAGGGAGACCCAGTACTTC | CASSQWSRETQYF
TRBJ2-1 | 11 | TRBV5-8 | TRBD1 | - | TGTGCCAGCAGCAGGACAGGTACAATCCAGTTC | CASSRTGTIQF
TRBJ1-5 | 15 | TRBV6-6 | - | - | TGTACCAGCCTCGACAAGCCCTCGGGCAATCAGCCCCAGCATTTT | CTSLDKPSGNQPQHF
TRBJ2-3 | 17 | TRBV6-5 | TRBD2 | - | TGTGTCAGCAGCTACTCCCCGCTAGCGGGACACACAGATACGCAGTATTTT | CVSSYSPLAGHTDTQYF
TRBJ2-7 | 15 | TRBV24-1 | - | - | TGTGCCACCAGTGATCCTCACAGGGAATCCTACGAGCAGTACTTC | CATSDPHRESYEQYF
TRBJ1-1 | 14 | TRBV7-9 | - | - | TGTGCCAGCACCACCGTGGCGGCGAACACTGAAGCTTTCTTT | CASTTVAANTEAFF
TRBJ1-2 | 15 | TRBV11-1 | - | - | TGTGCCAGCAGAAGAGTCCCATATACTAACTATGGCTACACCTTC | CASRRVPYTNYGYTF
TRBJ2-1 | 18 | TRBV5-1 | TRBD2 | many | TGCGCCAGCACCTTGCTAGGTAGCGGGAGGGCCCTCGGCAATGAGCAGTTCTTC | CASTLLGSGRALGNEQFF
TRBJ2-1 | 14 | TRBV12-3/TRBV12-4 | TRBD1 | many | TGTGCCAGCAGTGACAGGGGCCGTCACGGGGAGCAGTTCTTC | CASSDRGRHGEQFF
TRBJ1-2 | 11 | TRBV11-2 | - | - | TGTGCCAGCAGCTTATGGAACGGCTACACCTTC | CASSLWNGYTF
TRBJ1-6 | 16 | TRBV10-2 | - | many | TGCGCCAGCAGTGTCTCGTTGTTGGACGGTGATTCACCCCTCCACTTT | CASSVSLLDGDSPLHF
TRBJ1-2 | 15 | TRBV7-9 | TRBD1 | - | TGTGACAGCAGCCCCCTCCTGGAGGGGGCTCGGGGCTACACCTTC | CDSSPLLEGARGYTF
TRBJ1-5 | 16 | TRBV19 | - | - | TGTGCCAGTAGTATCTATTTGACAGTTCGCAATCAGCCCCAGCATTTT | CASSIYLTVRNQPQHF
TRBJ2-5 | 17 | TRBV5-5 | - | many | TGTGCCAGCAGCTTTTTCCAGGGGTACGCCATGCAAGAGACCCAGTACTTC | CASSFFQGYAMQETQYF
TRBJ2-1 | 16 | TRBV11-2 | - | - | TGTGCCAGCAGCTTAGAGCGGATGAACTCCTACAATGGGCAGTTCTTC | CASSLERMNSYNGQFF
TRBJ1-1 | 11 | TRBV10-3 | - | many | TGTGCCATCAGTATGAACACTGAAGCTTTCTTT | CAISMNTEAFF
TRBJ1-5 | 14 | TRBV21-1 | - | - | TGTGCCAGCATCAGTGGGTTAAGGAGTCAGCCCCAGCATTTT | CASISGLRSQPQHF
TRBJ1-1 | 15 | TRBV28 | - | - | TGTGCCAGCCGCCGCCCCGGGGATCGGCACACTAAAGCTTTCTTT | CASRRPGDRHTKAFF
TRBJ2-1 | 15 | TRBV10-1 | - | many | TGCGCCAGCAGTGAAGGACAGCCGGCCTACAATGAGCAGTTCTTC | CASSEGQPAYNEQFF
TRBJ2-1 | 16 | TRBV7-9 | TRBD2 | - | TGTGCCGGCAGCTTACTTCGAGGCGGGGGAAACAATGAGCAGTTCTTC | CAGSLLRGGGNNEQFF
TRBJ2-3 | 14 | TRBV11-3 | - | - | TGTGCCAGCAGCACCAGGACCAGCACAGATACGCAGTATTTT | CASSTRTSTDTQYF
TRBJ2-1 | 14 | TRBV12-3/TRBV12-4 | - | once | TGTGTCAGCAGTTATATAGAGGAAAAAAATGAGCAGTTCTTC | CVSSYIEEKNEQFF
TRBJ2-5 | 15 | TRBV6-1 | - | - | TGTGCCAGCAGTGCAAGAGGGGACTTCTTGGAGACCCAGTCCTTC | CASSARGDFLETQSF
TRBJ2-7 | 16 | TRBV11-2 | TRBD2 | many | TGTGCCAGCAGTTATATACCGGGACTAGCTGTAGGCGAGCAGTACTTC | CASSYIPGLAVGEQYF